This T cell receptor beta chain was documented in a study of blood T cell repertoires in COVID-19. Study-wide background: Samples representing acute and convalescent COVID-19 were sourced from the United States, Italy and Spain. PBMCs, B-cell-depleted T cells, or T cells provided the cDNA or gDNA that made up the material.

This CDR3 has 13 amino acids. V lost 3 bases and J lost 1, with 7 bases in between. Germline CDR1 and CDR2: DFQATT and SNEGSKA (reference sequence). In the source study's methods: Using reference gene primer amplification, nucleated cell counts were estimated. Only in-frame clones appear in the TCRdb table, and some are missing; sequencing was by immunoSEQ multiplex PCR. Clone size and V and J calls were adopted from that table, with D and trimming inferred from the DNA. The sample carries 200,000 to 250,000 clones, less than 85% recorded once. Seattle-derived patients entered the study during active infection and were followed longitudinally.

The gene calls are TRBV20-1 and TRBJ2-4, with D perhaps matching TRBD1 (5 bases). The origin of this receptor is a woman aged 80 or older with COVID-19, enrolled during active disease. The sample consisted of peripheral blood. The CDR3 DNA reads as TGCAGTGCTAGTGGGGCGGCCAAAAACATTCAGTACTTC. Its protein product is CSASGAAKNIQYF.